What follows is one T cell receptor (beta chain) and its context. The source of the sample is a study of T-cell memory formation after mild COVID-19. MiXCR, run by TCRdb on the 5' RACE reads, gives a single entry per CDR3 protein. The data hold about 400,000 distinct CDR3 sequences, with about 24% observed a single time. The ends were cut back, 6 bases at V and 7 bases at J, with 18 bases in the middle. The CDR3 extends over 13 amino acids. The germline V gene encodes CDR1 DFQATT and CDR2 SNEGSKA (reference sequence). This TCR was sampled from an adult woman who had mild COVID-19 (a few samples of this study predate the infection). Cell type and time point are not known. The sequenced material came from PBMCs or a T cell subset sorted from them (not recorded which). V usage is TRBV20-1 and J usage is TRBJ1-2; D is possibly TRBD1 (5 bases). The DNA for the CDR3 is TGCAGTGCGCGGACTTACGGGACGGCTGGCTACACCTTC. Translation: CSARTYGTAGYTF.